The 22 T cell receptor beta chains below were found in one sample sequenced in a study of long-term antiretroviral therapy in people with HIV. A v3.0 immunoSEQ assay was performed at survey level. The data were produced by immunoSEQ multiplex PCR, yet TCRdb's version contains in-frame clones alone and is incomplete. The profile shows about 20,000 clones, just over 90% of them singletons. The sequencing used unsorted PBMCs, collected 4.4 years before starting antiretroviral therapy. Source of these receptors: a woman in her 30s with HIV.

This clone is a singleton in its sample. The CDR3 DNA follows: TGTGCCTGGAGTGTACTTTCCAACACCGGGACCGTGAACACTGAAGCTTTCTTT. The encoded protein is CAWSVLSNTGTVNTEAFF. The chain has TRBV30 and TRBJ1-1; tentatively, D is TRBD1 (5 bases). V was pared by 0 bases and J by 0 bases, with 20 bases between. Per the germline V gene, CDR1 is GTSNPN and CDR2 is SVGIG (reference sequence). This CDR3 has 18 residues.

The chain combines TRBV11-2 with TRBJ2-5; no reliable D call. Germline-derived CDR1 and CDR2 are SGHAT and FQNNGV. The CDR3 is made up of 12 amino acids. Trimming took off 3 bases at V and 0 bases at J, with 2 bases between the two ends. The CDR3, as DNA: TGTGCCAGCAGCTTGGACCAAGAGACCCAGTACTTC. This codes for CASSLDQETQYF.

The chain employs TRBV9 and TRBJ2-3; D is possibly TRBD2 (5 bases). Germline CDR1 and CDR2: SGDLS and YYNGEE. Trimming removed 0 bases from V and 2 bases from J, with 13 bases in between. This CDR3 is 16 amino acids long. The CDR3 sequence: CASSVVGEISTDTQYF. The DNA of the CDR3 is TGTGCCAGCAGCGTAGTCGGGGAGATCTCCACAGATACGCAGTATTTT.

CDR3 nucleotides: TGTGCCAGCAGGTGGGGGTTAGGGATCGCCGGGGAGCTGTTTTTT. It encodes CASRWGLGIAGELFF. The gene calls are TRBV2 and TRBJ2-2; D may correspond to TRBD1 or TRBD2 (5 bases each). V dropped 6 bases and J dropped 6 bases, with 17 bases sitting between them. In germline, CDR1 is SNHLY, CDR2 FYNNEI. The CDR3 extends over 15 amino acids.

V and J are TRBV19 and TRBJ2-5; D is tentatively TRBD1 or TRBD2 (5 bases each). This CDR3 is built from 16 residues. The V gene's germline CDR1 is LNHDA and CDR2 SQIVND (reference sequence). V was trimmed by 6 bases and J by 0 bases, leaving 17 bases between them. Here the CDR3 reads CASSSQYGGYQETQYF. The CDR3 nucleotides read TGTGCCAGTAGCTCCCAGTATGGGGGATACCAAGAGACCCAGTACTTC.

This clone was recorded once. The V call is TRBV2, the J call TRBJ1-2; the D is unclear. Germline CDR1 SNHLY, CDR2 FYNNEI. Trimming took off 2 bases at V and 3 bases at J, with 13 bases between the two ends. The CDR3 loop spans 15 amino acids. The CDR3 sequence is CASSEIWSADYGYTF. DNA of the CDR3: TGTGCCAGCAGTGAAATTTGGTCAGCGGACTATGGCTACACCTTC.

This clone is judged medium-sized. V usage is TRBV4-3 and J usage is TRBJ1-3; tentative D call: TRBD1 (6 bases). The CDR3 totals 21 residues. Germline CDR1 and CDR2: LGHNA and YSLEER. Trimming removed 0 bases from V and 0 bases from J, with 24 bases in between. CDR3 loop: CASSQDLPGEIQLFSGNTIYF. CDR3 sequence (DNA): TGCGCCAGCAGCCAAGATCTGCCAGGGGAAATCCAACTGTTCTCTGGAAACACCATATATTTT.

This clone occurred once. The V and J genes are TRBV4-1 and TRBJ1-5; TRBD1 might be the D (6 bases). Deletions cut 0 bases from V and 0 bases from J, with 21 bases between. Germline V gene lookup returns CDR1 MGHRA and CDR2 YSYEKL. The CDR3 is 20 residues long. CDR3: CASSQEPQDSRLYSNQPQHF. CDR3 DNA: TGCGCCAGCAGCCAAGAACCCCAGGACAGCCGACTCTATAGCAATCAGCCCCAGCATTTT.

The chain uses TRBV4-3 and TRBJ1-1; D gene unclear. The V end lost 0 bases, the J end lost 1 base, and 15 bases lay between the germline ends. There are 17 residues in the CDR3. CDR1 and CDR2 from the germline V gene are LGHNA and YSLEER. The DNA of the CDR3 is TGCGCCAGCAGCCAAGACGCCGCTCGGCAGCCGAACACTGAAGCTTTCTTT. It codes for CASSQDAARQPNTEAFF.

The V call is TRBV4-3, the J call TRBJ1-2, with 7 bases aligning to TRBD1. V trimming: 4 bases; J trimming: 0 bases; junction bases outside the gene matches: 11. Germline V gene sequence: CDR1 LGHNA, CDR2 YSLEER. The CDR3 totals 17 residues. CDR3 amino acids: CASSPQGGPSSNYGYTF. CDR3 nucleotide sequence: TGCGCCAGCAGCCCTCAGGGGGGACCCTCCTCTAACTATGGCTACACCTTC.

The genes are TRBV7-9 and TRBJ2-1, with D maybe TRBD2 (9 bases). The germline V gene has CDR1 SEHNR and CDR2 FQNEAQ (reference sequence). CDR3 size: 17 residues. The V end lost 1 base, the J end lost 4 bases, and 17 bases lay between the germline ends. CDR3 coding DNA: TGTGCCAGCAGCTTAGGGACAGGGAGCGGGGGGTACAATGAGCAGTTCTTC. Amino acids: CASSLGTGSGGYNEQFF.

V gene TRBV27 combines with J gene TRBJ1-5, with 7 bases matching TRBD1. CDR1 MNHEY and CDR2 SMNVEV come from the germline V gene (reference sequence). The CDR3 has 15 residues. Trimming cost V 7 bases and J 6 bases; bases outside gene matches: 12. The CDR3 is CASTTYGGGAQPQHF. Here the CDR3 DNA reads TGTGCCAGCACAACTTACGGAGGGGGCGCTCAGCCCCAGCATTTT.

The rearrangement links TRBV9 to TRBJ2-3; D call uncertain. Trimming shortened V by 4 bases and J by 2 bases, and 11 bases separated the two germline ends. The CDR3 is 14 amino acids. The germline gives CDR1 SGDLS, CDR2 YYNGEE. The CDR3 DNA sequence: TGTGCCAGCAGCCTCCTCCTTGTCACAGATACGCAGTATTTT. It encodes CASSLLLVTDTQYF.

The rearrangement links TRBV7-2 to TRBJ2-1; possible D gene TRBD2, 6 bases. The V gene's germline CDR1 is SGHTA and CDR2 FQGNSA. The CDR3 contains 14 residues. V was pared by 0 bases and J by 7 bases, with 10 bases between. In nucleotides, the CDR3 is TGTGCCAGCAGCTTAGCGTCGGCGGGGAATGAGCAGTTCTTC. It specifies CASSLASAGNEQFF.

This sequence joins TRBV7-2 and TRBJ1-4; 7 nucleotides align to TRBD1. The junction had 16 bases not matched to a gene; V was cut back by 5 bases and J by 4 bases. Germline V gene data show CDR1 as SGHTA and CDR2 as FQGNSA. This CDR3 region has 18 residues. The CDR3 DNA reads TGTGCCAGCAGCCGCGCCCCGCCGACAGGGAATGTTAATGAAAAACTGTTTTTT. Protein product: CASSRAPPTGNVNEKLFF.

The gene calls are TRBV30 and TRBJ1-1; 9 nucleotides align to TRBD1. Germline-derived CDR1 and CDR2 are GTSNPN and SVGIG (reference sequence). V shed 4 bases, J shed 4 bases, and the junction held 4 bases outside the gene matches. The CDR3 length is 13 residues. DNA of the CDR3: TGTGCCTGGACTTGGACAGGGGCCACTGAAGCTTTCTTT. Amino acid sequence: CAWTWTGATEAFF.

The chain joins TRBV5-4 to TRBJ2-1, with 8 bases identical to TRBD1. V trimming: 2 bases; J trimming: 8 bases; junction bases outside the gene matches: 9. The CDR3 totals 15 residues. Germline CDR1 is SGHNT and CDR2 is YYREEE (reference sequence). This CDR3 reads CASSFSGTGNDEQFF. CDR3 nucleotides: TGTGCCAGCAGCTTTTCCGGGACAGGTAATGATGAGCAGTTCTTC. The full variable domain, with the rest looked up from reference TRBV5-4 and TRBJ2-1, is ETGVTQSPTHLIKTRGQQVTLRCSSQSGHNTVSWYQQALGQGPQFIFQYYREEENGRGNFPPRFSGLQFPNYSSELNVNALELDDSALYLCASSFSGTGNDEQFFGPGTRLTVL.

The chain links TRBV27 to TRBJ2-7; perhaps TRBD1 as D (6 bases). This CDR3 is 14 amino acids long. V lost 6 bases and J lost 0, with 12 bases in between. Germline CDR1 and CDR2: MNHEY and SMNVEV (reference sequence). This chain's CDR3 is CASSPTGSSYEQYF. The CDR3 nucleotides read TGTGCCAGCAGCCCGACAGGTTCCTCCTACGAGCAGTACTTC.

The genes are TRBV4-3 and TRBJ2-3; 7 nucleotides align to TRBD1. The CDR3 is 18 residues long. Germline V gene data show CDR1 as LGHNA and CDR2 as YSLEER. V gave up 0 bases and J gave up 3 bases; unmatched junction bases: 12. CDR3 nucleotide sequence: TGCGCCAGCAGCCAAGACACTTTGACAGGGATAAGAACAGATACGCAGTATTTT. Translated, it gives CASSQDTLTGIRTDTQYF.

This chain connects TRBV5-4 to TRBJ2-1; unclear D gene. The germline V gene encodes CDR1 SGHNT and CDR2 YYREEE (reference sequence). The CDR3 loop spans 14 amino acids. Trimming took 4 bases from V and 8 from J, leaving 16 bases between them. CDR3 DNA: TGTGCCAGCAGCCACGACCTAGAACGGGATGAGCAGTTCTTC. Its translation: CASSHDLERDEQFF.

The chain uses TRBV18 and TRBJ2-5, with D perhaps being TRBD1 or TRBD2 (5 bases each). This CDR3 spans 15 amino acids. Germline V gene data show CDR1 as KGHSH and CDR2 as LQKENI. The V end was cut by 3 bases, the J end by 7 bases, with 18 bases between. The CDR3 DNA follows: TGTGCCAGCTCACCCCCCGGGACCTCACTAGGGACCCAGTACTTC. Translating gives CASSPPGTSLGTQYF.

The chain recombines TRBV30 with TRBJ2-1; D gene unclear. This CDR3 is 11 amino acids long. From germline, CDR1 is GTSNPN and CDR2 SVGIG (reference sequence). The ends were cut back, 7 bases at V and 4 bases at J, with 8 bases in the middle. CDR3 sequence reads: CASVGYNEQFF. CDR3 in DNA: TGTGCCTCCGTGGGATACAATGAGCAGTTCTTC. Full variable domain (outside the CDR3, taken from reference TRBV30 and TRBJ2-1): SQTIHQWPATLVQPVGSPLSLECTVEGTSNPNLYWYRQAAGRGLQLLFYSVGIGQISSEVPQNLSASRPQDRQFILSSKKLLLSDSGFYLCASVGYNEQFFGPGTRLTVL.